The present T cell receptor beta chain was sequenced within a study of blood T cells in healthy people across ages. Next came a second PCR, run for about 6 to 11 cycles, which used a sample-barcoded 5' primer along with a J-beta primer mix. TCRdb itself ran the 5' RACE reads through MiXCR, one entry per CDR3 protein. The sample lists about a million distinct CDR3 sequences, 35% to 40% occurring once. Germline CDR1 and CDR2: MNHEY and SMNVEV (reference sequence). V was clipped by 5 bases and J by 0 bases, with 10 bases between them. There are 15 residues in the CDR3. The sequence was collected from a man aged 18 to 35 in good health. The V and J genes are TRBV27 and TRBJ1-4; D call uncertain. Sequencing input: blood. CDR3 sequence: CASSPRHATNEKLFF. CDR3 bases: TGTGCCAGCAGTCCACGGCATGCAACTAATGAAAAACTGTTTTTT.